These 20 T cell receptor beta chains were all obtained from the same sample, sequenced in a study of CD8+ T cells in alopecia areata. Extraction of RNA preceded its reverse transcription into cDNA, which served as the sequencing template. Here immunoSEQ multiplex PCR was the method, and the copy in TCRdb shows in-frame clones only, minus some. This table holds over 150,000 clones, roughly 64% found once. Sample treatment: oral pan-JAK inhibitor, 5-10 mg twice daily. Here the sequenced sample was CD8+ T cells sorted from blood, taken at week 24, from a patient treated with tofacitinib. These receptors were taken from a human donor with alopecia areata.

The gene calls are TRBV13 and TRBJ2-5; tentatively, D is TRBD1 (5 bases). Per germline, CDR1 PRHDT and CDR2 FYEKMQ (reference sequence). This CDR3 contains 13 residues. Between the trimmed V and J ends, which lost 4 bases and 5 bases, there was a span of 11 bases. CDR3 nucleotide sequence: TGTGCCAGCAGCTCCCCAGGGTTGGAGACCCAGTACTTC. This gives the protein CASSSPGLETQYF.

V and J are TRBV7-9 and TRBJ1-4, with D perhaps TRBD1 (5 bases). Germline V gene data show CDR1 as SEHNR and CDR2 as FQNEAQ (reference sequence). The CDR3 is 16 residues long. Trimming removed 2 bases from V and 7 bases from J, with 17 bases in between. This chain's CDR3 is CASSLSYQRGGEKLFF. CDR3 nucleotide sequence: TGTGCCAGCAGCTTATCCTACCAGCGGGGCGGTGAAAAACTGTTTTTT.

The V gene is TRBV20-1, the J gene TRBJ1-2; D remains ambiguous. CDR1 is DFQATT, CDR2 SNEGSKA, per germline (reference sequence). Trimming left V 6 bases short and J 5 bases short, with 4 bases between. The CDR3 length is 9 residues. CDR3 loop: CSAGYGYTF. CDR3 DNA sequence: TGCAGTGCAGGATATGGCTACACCTTC.

This clone was seen a handful of times. CDR3 in DNA: TGTGCCTGGAGTCCCGGGACAGGGGCCTATGGCTACACCTTC. This codes for CAWSPGTGAYGYTF. V is TRBV30 and J is TRBJ1-2, with 10 bases lining up with TRBD1. The ends lost 2 bases at V and 4 bases at J; junction bases unmatched: 4. Germline values: CDR1 GTSNPN, CDR2 SVGIG (reference sequence). CDR3 length: 14 amino acids.

The gene calls are TRBV7-9 and TRBJ1-4; TRBD1 is a possible D gene (5 bases). CDR3 length: 14 amino acids. CDR1 and CDR2 from the germline V gene are SEHNR and FQNEAQ (reference sequence). With 5 bases removed from V and 8 bases from J, the gap between germline ends came to 15 bases. CDR3 nucleotides: TGTGCCAGCAGCCAGAAGGGGCACCAAGAAAAACTGTTTTTT. It is translated as CASSQKGHQEKLFF.

The chain employs TRBV27 and TRBJ2-5; TRBD2 might be the D (6 bases). V was shortened by 3 bases and J by 2 bases, with 7 bases between the two germline ends. The CDR3 consists of 13 residues. Germline CDR1 reads MNHEY; CDR2 reads SMNVEV (reference sequence). The CDR3 is CASSFGGQETQYF. CDR3 DNA: TGTGCCAGCAGTTTTGGGGGGCAAGAGACCCAGTACTTC.

In its sample, this clone was seen a few times. The chain employs TRBV29-1 and TRBJ2-5; D uncertain. Trimming removed 3 bases from V and 1 base from J, with 9 bases in between. Per the germline V gene, CDR1 is SQVTM and CDR2 is ANQGSEA. CDR3 length: 13 amino acids. The CDR3: CSVEIGTQETQYF. Here the CDR3 DNA reads TGCAGCGTTGAGATCGGTACCCAAGAGACCCAGTACTTC.

The V and J genes are TRBV9 and TRBJ1-2; possible D gene TRBD1, 5 bases. Germline V CDR1 and CDR2: SGDLS, YYNGEE. The CDR3 is 12 residues long. V lost 5 bases and J lost 8, with 13 bases in between. In DNA form, the CDR3 reads TGTGCCAGCAGAGCGGCGGGGGTCGGCTACACCTTC. Residues: CASRAAGVGYTF.

This chain connects TRBV29-1 to TRBJ1-2; D call uncertain. The length of the CDR3 is 13 residues. Germline V lookup: CDR1 SQVTM, CDR2 ANQGSEA. Trimming cost V 8 bases and J 1 base, with 14 bases left between them. The chain's CDR3 is CSTTSEDNYGYTF. CDR3 nucleotide sequence: TGCAGCACGACTTCGGAGGATAACTATGGCTACACCTTC.

The chain carries TRBV10-3 and TRBJ2-2, with D maybe TRBD1 (5 bases). V was pared by 8 bases and J by 3 bases, with 10 bases between. CDR1 ENHRY and CDR2 SYGVKD come from the germline V gene. This CDR3 has 13 amino acids. CDR3 protein: CAILQGDTGELFF. CDR3 coding DNA: TGTGCCATCCTTCAAGGGGACACCGGGGAGCTGTTTTTT.

The rearrangement uses TRBV30 and TRBJ2-6, with D perhaps assigned TRBD1 or TRBD2 (6 bases each). V was clipped by 2 bases and J by 4 bases, with 9 bases between them. This CDR3 is 14 amino acids long. In germline, CDR1 is GTSNPN, CDR2 SVGIG (reference sequence). The CDR3 DNA reads TGTGCCTGGAGTACGGGGGCCGGGGCCAACGTCCTGACTTTC. This sequence encodes CAWSTGAGANVLTF.

This clone was detected a few times. The rearrangement links TRBV29-1 to TRBJ2-5, with D possibly TRBD1 on 5 matching bases. Germline values: CDR1 SQVTM, CDR2 ANQGSEA. This CDR3 comprises 19 residues. Trimming pared 6 bases from V and 5 bases from J, leaving 34 bases between. CDR3 nucleotides: TGCAGCGTCCCTCCTTGGGGCAGGGAAAGCTATTCAGAAAAGGAGACCCAGTACTTC. Translating gives CSVPPWGRESYSEKETQYF.

The chain is built from TRBV4-1 and TRBJ2-7, with D perhaps given as TRBD1 or TRBD2 (6 bases each). The CDR3 sequence is 17 residues long. The germline V gene encodes CDR1 MGHRA and CDR2 YSYEKL. Trimming shortened V by 1 base and J by 4 bases, and 20 bases separated the two germline ends. As DNA, the CDR3 is TGCGCCAGCAGCCAAGTATATGGCGGGACAATTGGTTACGAGCAGTACTTC. Protein sequence: CASSQVYGGTIGYEQYF.

V is TRBV4-2 and J is TRBJ2-7; 9 bases map to TRBD2. This CDR3 is 15 amino acids long. With V trimmed by 0 bases and J by 4 bases, 4 bases remained unmatched. Germline CDR1 is LGHNA and CDR2 is YNFKEQ. DNA for the CDR3: TGTGCCAGCAGCCAAGAGCGGGGGGGCGGTTACGAGCAGTACTTC. This gives the protein CASSQERGGGYEQYF.

This clone was observed a few times. The chain is built from TRBV7-8 and TRBJ1-2; D remains ambiguous. CDR1 SGHVS and CDR2 FQNEAQ come from the germline V gene. The CDR3 is 16 residues long. V was clipped by 5 bases and J by 0 bases, with 16 bases between them. In nucleotides, the CDR3 is TGTGCCAGCAGCCACCCGCGGGAGGGTACTAACTATGGCTACACCTTC. Its protein product is CASSHPREGTNYGYTF.

This clone has a handful of counts. V and J are TRBV29-1 and TRBJ1-1; D uncertain. V dropped 4 bases and J dropped 6 bases, with 9 bases sitting between them. The CDR3 is 11 amino acids. Germline V CDR1 and CDR2: SQVTM, ANQGSEA. The CDR3 loop reads CSVGGGAEAFF. The DNA of the CDR3 is TGCAGCGTTGGGGGTGGCGCTGAAGCTTTCTTT.

The J gene is TRBJ2-1, the V gene TRBV7-9, with D hard to call. The V and J ends lost 5 bases and 10 bases respectively, with 12 bases between them. CDR1 and CDR2 from the germline V gene are SEHNR and FQNEAQ (reference sequence). The length of the CDR3 is 12 residues. Here the CDR3 DNA reads TGTGCCAGCAGCCCCCCTATCAAGGAGCAGTTCTTC. It is translated as CASSPPIKEQFF.

This clone was counted only a few times. The CDR3, as DNA: TGCGCCAGCAGCTACGTCCTGGGCAATGAGCAGTTCTTC. Residues: CASSYVLGNEQFF. The chain joins TRBV4-1 to TRBJ2-1; D is ambiguous. V lost 5 bases, J lost 6 bases, and 11 bases lay in between. Germline V gene data show CDR1 as MGHRA and CDR2 as YSYEKL. The CDR3 has 13 residues.

The table lists this clone with a few counts. The chain couples TRBV11-1 to TRBJ1-2; maybe TRBD1 (6 bases). The CDR3 runs 13 residues. Germline CDR1 reads SGHAT; CDR2 reads FQDESV (reference sequence). V was cut by 5 bases and J by 8 bases, with 15 bases left in between. CDR3 nucleotides: TGTGCCAGCAGCCTCAGGGGCCCAACGGGCTACACCTTC. It encodes CASSLRGPTGYTF.

V gene TRBV13 combines with J gene TRBJ2-7, with 8 positions matching TRBD1. Germline V gene data show CDR1 as PRHDT and CDR2 as FYEKMQ (reference sequence). This CDR3 has 14 residues. The J segment lost 3 bases and the V segment lost 5 bases, leaving 6 bases of the junction unmatched. CDR3 sequence: CASSLGQGLYEQYF. CDR3 coding DNA: TGTGCCAGCAGCCTCGGACAGGGCCTCTACGAGCAGTACTTC.